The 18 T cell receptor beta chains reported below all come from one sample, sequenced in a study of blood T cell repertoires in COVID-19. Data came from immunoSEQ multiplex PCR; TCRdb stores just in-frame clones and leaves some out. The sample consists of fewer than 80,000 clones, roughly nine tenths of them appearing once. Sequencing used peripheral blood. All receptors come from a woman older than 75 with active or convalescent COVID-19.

The DNA for the CDR3 is TGTGCCAGCAGCTTAAGGGTTAGCGGGGGACTACAAGAGACCCAGTACTTC. Encoded protein: CASSLRVSGGLQETQYF. The gene calls are TRBV13 and TRBJ2-5; 9 nucleotides line up with TRBD2. CDR1 is PRHDT and CDR2 is FYEKMQ in the germline V gene (reference sequence). V shed 2 bases, J shed 2 bases, and the junction held 9 bases outside the gene matches. The CDR3 consists of 17 residues. The whole variable domain, filled in from reference TRBV13 and TRBJ2-5, reads AAGVIQSPRHLIKEKRETATLKCYPIPRHDTVYWYQQGPGQDPQFLISFYEKMQSDKGSIPDRFSAQQFSDYHSELNMSSLELGDSALYFCASSLRVSGGLQETQYFGPGTRLLVL.

Written as DNA, the CDR3 is TGTGCCAGCAGTCTAGACAGGGCAACTAATGAAAAACTGTTTTTT. This codes for CASSLDRATNEKLFF. This sequence joins TRBV28 and TRBJ1-4; 7 nucleotides match TRBD1. This CDR3 comprises 15 residues. The V and J ends lost 5 bases and 0 bases, in that order; junction bases with no gene match: 3. Per the germline V gene, CDR1 is MDHEN and CDR2 is SYDVKM.

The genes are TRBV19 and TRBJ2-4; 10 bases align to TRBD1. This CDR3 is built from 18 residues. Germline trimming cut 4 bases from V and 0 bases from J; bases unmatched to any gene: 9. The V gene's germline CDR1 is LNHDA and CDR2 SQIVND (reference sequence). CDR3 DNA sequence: TGTGCCAGTAGTACCGGGACAGGGGACCACATAGCCAAAAACATTCAGTACTTC. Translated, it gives CASSTGTGDHIAKNIQYF. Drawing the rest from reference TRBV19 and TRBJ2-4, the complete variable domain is DGGITQSPKYLFRKEGQNVTLSCEQNLNHDAMYWYRQDPGQGLRLIYYSQIVNDFQKGDIAEGYSVSREKKESFPLTVTSAQKNPTAFYLCASSTGTGDHIAKNIQYFGAGTRLSVL.

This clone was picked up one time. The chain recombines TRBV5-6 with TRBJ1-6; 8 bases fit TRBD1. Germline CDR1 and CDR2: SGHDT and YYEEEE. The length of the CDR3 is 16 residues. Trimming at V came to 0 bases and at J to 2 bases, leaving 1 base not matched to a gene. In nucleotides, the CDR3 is TGTGCCAGCAGCTTGGCAGGGGGCGCCTATAATTCACCCCTCCACTTT. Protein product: CASSLAGGAYNSPLHF.

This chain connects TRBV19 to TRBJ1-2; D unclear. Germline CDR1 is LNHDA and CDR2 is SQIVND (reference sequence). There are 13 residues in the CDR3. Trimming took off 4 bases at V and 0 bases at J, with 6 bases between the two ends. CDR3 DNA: TGTGCCAGTAGTAACAAAGCTAACTATGGCTACACCTTC. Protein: CASSNKANYGYTF.

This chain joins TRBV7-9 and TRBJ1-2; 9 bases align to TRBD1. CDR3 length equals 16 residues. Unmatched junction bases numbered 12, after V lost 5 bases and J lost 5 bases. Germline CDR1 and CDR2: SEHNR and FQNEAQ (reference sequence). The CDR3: CASSDLTGGALYGYTF. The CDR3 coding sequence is TGTGCCAGCAGCGATCTCACAGGGGGCGCTTTGTATGGCTACACCTTC. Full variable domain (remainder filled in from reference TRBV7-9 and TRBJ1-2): DTGVSQNPRHKITKRGQNVTFRCDPISEHNRLYWYRQTLGQGPEFLTYFQNEAQLEKSRLLSDRFSAERPKGSFSTLEIQRTEQGDSAMYLCASSDLTGGALYGYTFGSGTRLTVV.

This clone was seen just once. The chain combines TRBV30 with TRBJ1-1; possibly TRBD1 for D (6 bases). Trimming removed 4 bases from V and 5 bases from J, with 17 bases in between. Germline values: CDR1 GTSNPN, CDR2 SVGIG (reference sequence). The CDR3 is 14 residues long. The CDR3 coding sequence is TGTGCCTGGAACGGTGGGGGGGCGGGAACTGAAGCTTTCTTT. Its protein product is CAWNGGGAGTEAFF.

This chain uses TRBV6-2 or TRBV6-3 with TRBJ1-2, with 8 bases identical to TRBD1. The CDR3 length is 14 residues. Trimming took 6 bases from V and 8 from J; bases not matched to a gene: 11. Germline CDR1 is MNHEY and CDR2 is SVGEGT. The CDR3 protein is CASSRSDRVSGYTF. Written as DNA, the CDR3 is TGTGCCAGCAGCCGATCGGACAGGGTGAGCGGCTACACCTTC.

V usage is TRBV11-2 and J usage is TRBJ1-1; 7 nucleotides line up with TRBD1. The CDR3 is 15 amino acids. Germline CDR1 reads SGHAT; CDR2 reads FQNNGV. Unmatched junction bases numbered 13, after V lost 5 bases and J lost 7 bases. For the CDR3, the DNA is TGTGCCAGCAGCGCCAGAACAGGGGAACTTGGTGAAGCTTTCTTT. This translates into CASSARTGELGEAFF.

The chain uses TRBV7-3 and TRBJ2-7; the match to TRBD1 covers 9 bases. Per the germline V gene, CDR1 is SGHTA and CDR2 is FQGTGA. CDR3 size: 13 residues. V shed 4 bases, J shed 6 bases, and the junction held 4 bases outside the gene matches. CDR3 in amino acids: CASSYDRGAEQYF. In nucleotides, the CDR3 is TGTGCCAGCAGCTACGACAGGGGGGCCGAGCAGTACTTC.

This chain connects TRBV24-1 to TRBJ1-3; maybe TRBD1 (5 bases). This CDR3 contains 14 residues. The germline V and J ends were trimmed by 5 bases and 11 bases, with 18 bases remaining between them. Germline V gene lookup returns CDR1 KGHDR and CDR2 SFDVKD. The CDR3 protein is CATSAAGGIFPIYF. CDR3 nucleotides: TGTGCCACCAGTGCCGCCGGGGGGATTTTCCCCATATATTTT.

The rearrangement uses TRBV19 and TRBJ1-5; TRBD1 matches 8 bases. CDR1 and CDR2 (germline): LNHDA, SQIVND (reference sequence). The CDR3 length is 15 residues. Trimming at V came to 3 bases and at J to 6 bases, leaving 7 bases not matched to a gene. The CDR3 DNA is TGTGCCAGTAGTATCCAGGGGGCGGTAGGTCAGCCCCAGCATTTT. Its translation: CASSIQGAVGQPQHF.

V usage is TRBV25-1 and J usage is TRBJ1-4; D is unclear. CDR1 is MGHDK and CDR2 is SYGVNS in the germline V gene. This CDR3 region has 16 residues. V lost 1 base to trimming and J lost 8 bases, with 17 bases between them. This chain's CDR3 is CASSESGSRLMEKLFF. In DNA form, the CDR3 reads TGTGCCAGCAGTGAATCAGGTAGTCGGTTAATGGAAAAACTGTTTTTT. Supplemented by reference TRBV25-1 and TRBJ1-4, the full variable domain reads EADIYQTPRYLVIGTGKKITLECSQTMGHDKMYWYQQDPGMELHLIHYSYGVNSTEKGDLSSESTVSRIRTEHFPLTLESARPSHTSQYLCASSESGSRLMEKLFFGSGTQLSVL.

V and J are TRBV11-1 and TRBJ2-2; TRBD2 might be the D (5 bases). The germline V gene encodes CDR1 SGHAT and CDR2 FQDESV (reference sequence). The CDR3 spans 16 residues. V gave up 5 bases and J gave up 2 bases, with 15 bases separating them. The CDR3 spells CASSPGGWFNTGELFF. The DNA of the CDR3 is TGTGCCAGCAGCCCTGGAGGATGGTTTAACACCGGGGAGCTGTTTTTT.

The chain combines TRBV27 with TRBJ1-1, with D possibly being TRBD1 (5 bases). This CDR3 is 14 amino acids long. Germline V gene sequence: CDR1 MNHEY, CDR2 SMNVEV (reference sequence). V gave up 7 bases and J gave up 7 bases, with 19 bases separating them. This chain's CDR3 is CASTSGQGLVEAFF. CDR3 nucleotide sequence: TGTGCCAGCACCTCAGGGCAGGGATTAGTTGAAGCTTTCTTT.

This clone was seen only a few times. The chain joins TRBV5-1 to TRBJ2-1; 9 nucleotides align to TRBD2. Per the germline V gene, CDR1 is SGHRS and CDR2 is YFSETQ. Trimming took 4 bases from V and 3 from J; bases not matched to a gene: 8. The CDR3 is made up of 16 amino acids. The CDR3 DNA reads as TGCGCCAGCAGCCCGGACGGGACTAGCCTCTACAATGAGCAGTTCTTC. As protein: CASSPDGTSLYNEQFF.

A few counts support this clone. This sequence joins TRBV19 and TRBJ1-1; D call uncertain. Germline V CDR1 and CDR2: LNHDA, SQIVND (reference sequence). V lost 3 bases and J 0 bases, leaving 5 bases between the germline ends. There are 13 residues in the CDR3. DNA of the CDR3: TGTGCCAGTAGTATCACAGTGAACACTGAAGCTTTCTTT. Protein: CASSITVNTEAFF.

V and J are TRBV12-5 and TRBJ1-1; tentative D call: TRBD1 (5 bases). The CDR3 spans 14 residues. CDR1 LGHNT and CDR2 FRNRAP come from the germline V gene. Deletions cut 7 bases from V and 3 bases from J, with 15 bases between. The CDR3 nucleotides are TGTGCTAGTGCCTTACATGGGGCCGACACTGAAGCTTTCTTT. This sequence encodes CASALHGADTEAFF.